The clone carrying this TCR beta chain is a singleton in its sample. What it binds is unknown. One end of the junction fails to match germline, which may point to a read error. The time point is: newly diagnosed GD, antithyroid drugs for less than 3 months. The authors made the TCR library using RNA they extracted from PBMCs. Researchers made TCR beta libraries by using iRepertoire HTBI primers and running Arm-PCR on CDR3 regions. TCRdb reprocessed the multiplex PCR reads via MiXCR and lists one record per CDR3 protein. This sample has around 250,000 distinct CDR3 sequences, with about 17% found just once. This entry is derived from a study of regulatory T cells in long-lasting Graves disease. Study results and limitations: Between persistent patients, thousands of public clonotypes were shared, exceeding the roughly 1,000 shared between new patients.

The same specimen was also included in a second study, on T cells in Graves' hyperthyroidism and ophthalmopathy.

The material sequenced was peripheral blood mononuclear cells (PBMCs), taken at new diagnosis, from a patient treated with antithyroid drugs. This receptor was obtained from a woman aged 30 to 39 with Graves disease.

The CDR3 is CASNEQGKEGTQYF. For the CDR3, the DNA is TGTGCCAGCAATGAACAGGGTAAAGAGGGTACGCAGTATTTT. The chain links TRBV2 to TRBJ2-3; maybe TRBD1 (6 bases). This CDR3 has 14 amino acids. Germline V gene data show CDR1 as SNHLY and CDR2 as FYNNEI.